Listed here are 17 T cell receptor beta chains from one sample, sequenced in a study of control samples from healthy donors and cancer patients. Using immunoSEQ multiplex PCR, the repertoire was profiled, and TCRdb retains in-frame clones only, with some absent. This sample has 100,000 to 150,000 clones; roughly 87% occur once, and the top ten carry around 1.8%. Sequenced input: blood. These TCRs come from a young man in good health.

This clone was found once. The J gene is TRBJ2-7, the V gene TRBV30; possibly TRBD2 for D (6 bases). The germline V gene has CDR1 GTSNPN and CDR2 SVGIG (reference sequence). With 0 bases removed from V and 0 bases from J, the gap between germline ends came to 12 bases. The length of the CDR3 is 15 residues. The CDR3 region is CAWSVRGSGSYEQYF. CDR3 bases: TGTGCCTGGAGTGTACGGGGTAGCGGCTCCTACGAGCAGTACTTC.

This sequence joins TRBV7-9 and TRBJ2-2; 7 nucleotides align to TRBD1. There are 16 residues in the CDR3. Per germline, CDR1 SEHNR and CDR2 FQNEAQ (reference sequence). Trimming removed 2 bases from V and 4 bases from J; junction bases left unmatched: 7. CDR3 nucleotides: TGTGCCAGCAGCTTATCCCGGACAGGAGGCACCGGGGAGCTGTTTTTT. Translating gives CASSLSRTGGTGELFF.

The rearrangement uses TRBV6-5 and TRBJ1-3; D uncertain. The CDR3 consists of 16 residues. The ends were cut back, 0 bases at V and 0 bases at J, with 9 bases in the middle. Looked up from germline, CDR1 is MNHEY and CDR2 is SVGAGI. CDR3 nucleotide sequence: TGTGCCAGCAGTTACTCGAGGTGGGCCTCTGGAAACACCATATATTTT. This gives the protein CASSYSRWASGNTIYF.

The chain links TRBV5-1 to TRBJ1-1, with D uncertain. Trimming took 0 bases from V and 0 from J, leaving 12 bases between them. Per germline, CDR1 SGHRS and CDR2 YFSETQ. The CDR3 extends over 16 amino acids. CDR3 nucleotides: TGCGCCAGCAGCTTGGCTGTAGGGATCATGAACACTGAAGCTTTCTTT. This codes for CASSLAVGIMNTEAFF.

The CDR3 loop is CASTLSDRGQNGYTF. Here the CDR3 DNA reads TGTGCCAGTACCCTTTCGGACAGGGGGCAAAATGGCTACACCTTC. The chain carries TRBV19 and TRBJ1-2, with TRBD1 identical over 11 bases. Germline-derived CDR1 and CDR2 are LNHDA and SQIVND (reference sequence). The CDR3 runs to 15 residues. J lost 6 bases, V lost 7 bases, and 10 bases had no gene match.

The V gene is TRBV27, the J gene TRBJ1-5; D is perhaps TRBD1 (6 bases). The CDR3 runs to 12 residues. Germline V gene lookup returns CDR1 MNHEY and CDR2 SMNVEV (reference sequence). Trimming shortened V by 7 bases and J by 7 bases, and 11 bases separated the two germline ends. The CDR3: CASTTGIQPQHF. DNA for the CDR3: TGTGCCAGCACGACAGGAATACAGCCCCAGCATTTT.

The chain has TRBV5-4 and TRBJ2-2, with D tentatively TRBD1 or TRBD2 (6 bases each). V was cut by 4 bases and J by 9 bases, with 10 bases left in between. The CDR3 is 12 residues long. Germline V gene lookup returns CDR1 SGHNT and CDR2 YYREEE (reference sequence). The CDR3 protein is CASSEGGWELFF. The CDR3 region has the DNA TGTGCCAGCAGCGAGGGGGGCTGGGAGCTGTTTTTT. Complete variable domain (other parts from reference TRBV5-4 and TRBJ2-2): ETGVTQSPTHLIKTRGQQVTLRCSSQSGHNTVSWYQQALGQGPQFIFQYYREEENGRGNFPPRFSGLQFPNYSSELNVNALELDDSALYLCASSEGGWELFFGEGSRLTVL.

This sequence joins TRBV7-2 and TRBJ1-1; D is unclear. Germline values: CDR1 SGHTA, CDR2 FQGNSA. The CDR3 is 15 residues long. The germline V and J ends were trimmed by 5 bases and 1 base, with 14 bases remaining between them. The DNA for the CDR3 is TGTGCCAGCAGCCCTTGGATGGAGGGGAACACTGAAGCTTTCTTT. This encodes CASSPWMEGNTEAFF.

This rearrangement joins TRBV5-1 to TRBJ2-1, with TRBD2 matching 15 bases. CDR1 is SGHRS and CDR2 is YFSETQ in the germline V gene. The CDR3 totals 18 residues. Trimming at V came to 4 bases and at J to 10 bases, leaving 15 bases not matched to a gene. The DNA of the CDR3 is TGCGCCAGCAGCCTTTCGGGACTAGCGGGAGGATTCCTTAGGGAGCAGTTCTTC. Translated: CASSLSGLAGGFLREQFF.

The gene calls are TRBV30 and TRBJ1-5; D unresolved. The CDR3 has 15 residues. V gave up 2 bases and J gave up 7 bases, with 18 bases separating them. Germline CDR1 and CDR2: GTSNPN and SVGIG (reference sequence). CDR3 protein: CAWSPSTRWSQPQHF. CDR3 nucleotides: TGTGCCTGGAGTCCCTCGACCCGGTGGAGCCAGCCCCAGCATTTT.

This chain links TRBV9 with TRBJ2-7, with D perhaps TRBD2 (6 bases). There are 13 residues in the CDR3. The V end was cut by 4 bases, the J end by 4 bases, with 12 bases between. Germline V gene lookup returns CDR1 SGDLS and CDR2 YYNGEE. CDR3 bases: TGTGCCAGCAGCCCGAACCTAGCGTACGAGCAGTACTTC. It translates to CASSPNLAYEQYF.

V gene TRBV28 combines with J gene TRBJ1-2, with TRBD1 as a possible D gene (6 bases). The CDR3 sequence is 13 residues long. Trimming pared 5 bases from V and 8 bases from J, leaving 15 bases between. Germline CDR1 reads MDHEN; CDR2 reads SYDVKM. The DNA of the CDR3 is TGTGCCAGCAGTCTTCCAGGGGCGGGGGGCTACACCTTC. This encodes CASSLPGAGGYTF.

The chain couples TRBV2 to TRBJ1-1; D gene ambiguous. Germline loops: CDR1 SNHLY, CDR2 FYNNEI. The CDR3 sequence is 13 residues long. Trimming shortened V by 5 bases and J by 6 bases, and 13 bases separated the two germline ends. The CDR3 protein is CASSIRNPAEAFF. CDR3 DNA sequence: TGTGCCAGCAGTATCAGAAACCCCGCTGAAGCTTTCTTT.

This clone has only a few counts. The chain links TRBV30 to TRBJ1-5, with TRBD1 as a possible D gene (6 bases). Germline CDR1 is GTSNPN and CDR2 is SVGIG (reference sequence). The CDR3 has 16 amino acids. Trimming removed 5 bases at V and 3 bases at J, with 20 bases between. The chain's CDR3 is CAWCPGGATLNQPQHF. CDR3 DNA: TGTGCCTGGTGTCCTGGGGGGGCCACTCTCAATCAGCCCCAGCATTTT.

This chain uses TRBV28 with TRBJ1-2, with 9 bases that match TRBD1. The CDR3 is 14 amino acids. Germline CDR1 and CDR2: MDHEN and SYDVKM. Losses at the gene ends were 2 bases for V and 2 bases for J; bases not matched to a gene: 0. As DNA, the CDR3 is TGTGCCAGCAGTTTAGGACAGGGGAACTATGGCTACACCTTC. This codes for CASSLGQGNYGYTF.

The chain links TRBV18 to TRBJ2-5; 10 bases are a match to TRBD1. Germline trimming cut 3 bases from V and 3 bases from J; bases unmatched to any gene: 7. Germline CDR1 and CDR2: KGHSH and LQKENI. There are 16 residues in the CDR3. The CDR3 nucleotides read TGTGCCAGCTCACCGCGGACAGGGGGGATAAAAGAGACCCAGTACTTC. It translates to CASSPRTGGIKETQYF. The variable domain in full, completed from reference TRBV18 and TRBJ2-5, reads NAGVMQNPRHLVRRRGQEARLRCSPMKGHSHVYWYRQLPEEGLKFMVYLQKENIIDESGMPKERFSAEFPKEGPSILRIQQVVRGDSAAYFCASSPRTGGIKETQYFGPGTRLLVL.

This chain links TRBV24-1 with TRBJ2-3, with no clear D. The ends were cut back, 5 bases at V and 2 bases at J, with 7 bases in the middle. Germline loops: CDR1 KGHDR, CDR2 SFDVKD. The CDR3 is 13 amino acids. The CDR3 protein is CATSAGVTDTQYF. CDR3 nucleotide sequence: TGTGCCACCAGTGCTGGAGTCACAGATACGCAGTATTTT.